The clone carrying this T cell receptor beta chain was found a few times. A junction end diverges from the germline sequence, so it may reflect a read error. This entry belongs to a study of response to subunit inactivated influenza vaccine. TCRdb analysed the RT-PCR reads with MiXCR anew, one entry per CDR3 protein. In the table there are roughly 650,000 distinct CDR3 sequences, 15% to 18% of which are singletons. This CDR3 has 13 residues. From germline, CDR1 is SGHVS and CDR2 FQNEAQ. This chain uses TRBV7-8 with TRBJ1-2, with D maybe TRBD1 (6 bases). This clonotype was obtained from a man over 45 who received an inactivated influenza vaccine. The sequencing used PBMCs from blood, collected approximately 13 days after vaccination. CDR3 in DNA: TGTGCCAGCAGCTTAAGGAACAGGGCGGCACCACTTTTC. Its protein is CASSLRNRAAPLF.